This T cell receptor (beta chain) was captured in a study of T-cell reconstitution after alpha-beta-depleted transplantation in children. General study points: Two months or so post-transplant, alpha-beta T cells reportedly derived from several hundred expanded graft clones.

Unique molecular identifiers were incorporated into the prepared TCRbeta library. TCRdb itself ran the PCR reads through MiXCR, one entry per CDR3 protein. The sample yields some 200,000 distinct CDR3 sequences, about 7% seen once. Germline loops: CDR1 MNHNS, CDR2 SASEGT. Trimming took off 4 bases at V and 3 bases at J, with 13 bases between the two ends. This CDR3 region has 15 residues. In its sample, this clonotype was seen many times. Antigen: not known. This sequence joins TRBV6-1 and TRBJ1-5; TRBD1 is a possible D gene (6 bases). This clonotype originated in a boy younger than 10 with acute lymphoblastic leukemia, due to receive a stem cell transplant. Source: PBMCs, taken before TCRalphabeta/CD19-depleted stem cell transplant. CDR3 amino acids: CASSGQDRSNQPQHF. CDR3 bases: TGTGCCAGCAGTGGACAAGACAGGTCCAATCAGCCCCAGCATTTT.